This T cell receptor (beta chain) is drawn from a study of blood T cell repertoires in COVID-19. Study as a whole: Specimens from acute and convalescent COVID-19 originated in the United States, Italy and Spain. T cells, B-cell-depleted T cells, or PBMCs provided the cDNA or gDNA that served as material.

The V and J ends lost 8 bases and 2 bases, in that order; junction bases with no gene match: 5. The CDR3 contains 13 residues. The germline V gene has CDR1 MDHEN and CDR2 SYDVKM. The repertoire was sequenced with immunoSEQ multiplex PCR; TCRdb's copy has only in-frame clones and lacks some. Of about 140,000 clones in the sample, around 82% were seen once. The source is a man between 35 and 55 years old with acute COVID-19. Sequencing was carried out using PBMCs or T cells enriched from blood (not recorded which). V is TRBV28 and J is TRBJ2-7; 8 bases are a match to TRBD1. CDR3 coding DNA: TGTGCCAGCTCTGGCAGGGGGCCCTACGAGCAGTACTTC. It encodes CASSGRGPYEQYF.